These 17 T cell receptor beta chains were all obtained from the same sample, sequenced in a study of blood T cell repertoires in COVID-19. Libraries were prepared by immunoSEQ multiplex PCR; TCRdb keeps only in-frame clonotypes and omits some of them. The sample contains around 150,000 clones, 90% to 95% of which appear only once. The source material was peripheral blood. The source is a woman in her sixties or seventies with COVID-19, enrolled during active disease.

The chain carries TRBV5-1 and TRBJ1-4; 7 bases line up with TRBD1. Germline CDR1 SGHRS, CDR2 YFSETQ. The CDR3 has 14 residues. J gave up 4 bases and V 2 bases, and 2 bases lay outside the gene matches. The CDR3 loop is CASSFTGVNEKLFF. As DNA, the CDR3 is TGCGCCAGCAGCTTCACAGGGGTTAATGAAAAACTGTTTTTT.

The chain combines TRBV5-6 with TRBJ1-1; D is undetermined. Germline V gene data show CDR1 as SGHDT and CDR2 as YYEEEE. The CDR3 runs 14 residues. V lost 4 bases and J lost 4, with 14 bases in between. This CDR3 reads CASSLSPRGTEAFF. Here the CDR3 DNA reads TGTGCCAGCAGCCTAAGCCCCAGAGGCACTGAAGCTTTCTTT.

The CDR3 spells CASSLYRGTDTQYF. CDR3 sequence (DNA): TGTGCCAGCAGTCTCTACAGGGGCACAGATACGCAGTATTTT. The chain has TRBV6-5 and TRBJ2-3, with D perhaps TRBD1 (6 bases). Germline V CDR1 and CDR2: MNHEY, SVGAGI. The CDR3 consists of 14 residues. Trimming took off 5 bases at V and 1 base at J, with 10 bases between the two ends.

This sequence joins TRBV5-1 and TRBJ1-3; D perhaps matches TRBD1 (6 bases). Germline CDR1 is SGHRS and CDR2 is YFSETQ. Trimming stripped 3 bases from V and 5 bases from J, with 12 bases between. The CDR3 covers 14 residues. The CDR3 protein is CASSSPGHRNTIYF. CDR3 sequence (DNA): TGCGCCAGCAGCTCCCCGGGACACAGAAACACCATATATTTT. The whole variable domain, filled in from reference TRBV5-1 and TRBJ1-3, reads KAGVTQTPRYLIKTRGQQVTLSCSPISGHRSVSWYQQTPGQGLQFLFEYFSETQRNKGNFPGRFSGRQFSNSRSEMNVSTLELGDSALYLCASSSPGHRNTIYFGEGSWLTVV.

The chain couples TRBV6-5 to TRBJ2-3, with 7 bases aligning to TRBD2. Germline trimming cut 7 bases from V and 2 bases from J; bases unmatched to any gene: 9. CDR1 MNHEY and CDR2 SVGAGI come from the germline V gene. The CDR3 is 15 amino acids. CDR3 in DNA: TGTGCCAGCATCCTCCGGGGGGACGTCACAGATACGCAGTATTTT. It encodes CASILRGDVTDTQYF.

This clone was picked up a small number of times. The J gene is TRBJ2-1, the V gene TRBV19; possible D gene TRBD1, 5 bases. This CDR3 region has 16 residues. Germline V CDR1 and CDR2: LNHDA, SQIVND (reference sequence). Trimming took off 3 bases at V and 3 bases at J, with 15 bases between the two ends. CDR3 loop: CASSMGPGELYNEQFF. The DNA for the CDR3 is TGTGCCAGTAGTATGGGGCCCGGCGAGCTCTACAATGAGCAGTTCTTC.

This chain's CDR3 is CASSIGQGDYEQYF. The CDR3 DNA reads as TGTGCCAGTAGTATAGGACAGGGGGACTACGAGCAGTACTTC. The rearrangement uses TRBV19 and TRBJ2-7, with 9 bases aligning to TRBD1. The V and J ends lost 1 base and 3 bases, in that order; junction bases with no gene match: 1. The CDR3 is 14 amino acids. From germline, CDR1 is LNHDA and CDR2 SQIVND (reference sequence).

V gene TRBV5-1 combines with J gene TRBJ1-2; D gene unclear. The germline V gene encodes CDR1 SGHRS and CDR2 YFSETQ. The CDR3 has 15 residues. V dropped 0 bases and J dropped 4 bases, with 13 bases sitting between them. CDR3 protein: CASSLDIASIYGYTF. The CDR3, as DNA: TGCGCCAGCAGCTTGGATATAGCAAGTATCTATGGCTACACCTTC.

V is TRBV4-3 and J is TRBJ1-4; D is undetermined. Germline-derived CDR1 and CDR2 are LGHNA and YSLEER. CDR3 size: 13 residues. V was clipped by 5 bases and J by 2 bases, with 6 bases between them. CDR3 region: CASSRATNEKLFF. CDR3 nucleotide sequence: TGCGCCAGCAGCAGAGCGACTAATGAAAAACTGTTTTTT.

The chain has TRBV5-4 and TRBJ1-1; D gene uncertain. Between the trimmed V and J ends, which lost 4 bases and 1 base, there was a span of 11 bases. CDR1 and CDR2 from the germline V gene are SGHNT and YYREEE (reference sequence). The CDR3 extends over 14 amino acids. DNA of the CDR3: TGTGCCAGCAGCCTCCCGGTCGGGAACACTGAAGCTTTCTTT. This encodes CASSLPVGNTEAFF.

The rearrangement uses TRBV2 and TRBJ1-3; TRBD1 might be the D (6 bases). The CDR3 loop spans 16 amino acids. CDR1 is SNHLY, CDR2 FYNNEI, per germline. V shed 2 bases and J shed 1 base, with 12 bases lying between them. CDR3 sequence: CASSEQQGASGNTIYF. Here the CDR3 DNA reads TGTGCCAGCAGTGAACAACAGGGCGCATCTGGAAACACCATATATTTT. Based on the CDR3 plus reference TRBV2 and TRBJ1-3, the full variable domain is EPEVTQTPSHQVTQMGQEVILRCVPISNHLYFYWYRQILGQKVEFLVSFYNNEISEKSEIFDDQFSVERPDGSNFTLKIRSTKLEDSAMYFCASSEQQGASGNTIYFGEGSWLTVV.

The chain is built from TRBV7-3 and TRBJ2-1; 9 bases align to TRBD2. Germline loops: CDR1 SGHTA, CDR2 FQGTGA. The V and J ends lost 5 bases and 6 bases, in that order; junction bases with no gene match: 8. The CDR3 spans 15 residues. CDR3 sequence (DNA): TGTGCCAGCAGCCTAATGCCTAGCGGGACCAATGAGCAGTTCTTC. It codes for CASSLMPSGTNEQFF.

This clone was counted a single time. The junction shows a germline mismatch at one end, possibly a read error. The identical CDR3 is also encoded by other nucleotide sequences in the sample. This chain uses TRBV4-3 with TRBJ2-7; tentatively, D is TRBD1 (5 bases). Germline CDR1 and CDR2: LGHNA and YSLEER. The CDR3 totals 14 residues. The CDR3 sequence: CASSQDRTSPFEYF. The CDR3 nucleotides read TGCGCCAGTAGCCAAGACCGGACATCTCCATTTGAGTACTTC.

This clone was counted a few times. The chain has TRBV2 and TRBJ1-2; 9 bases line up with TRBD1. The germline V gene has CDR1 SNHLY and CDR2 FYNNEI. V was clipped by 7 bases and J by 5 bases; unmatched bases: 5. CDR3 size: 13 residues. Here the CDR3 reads CASKTGTGYGYTF. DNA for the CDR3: TGTGCCAGCAAGACCGGGACAGGGTATGGCTACACCTTC.

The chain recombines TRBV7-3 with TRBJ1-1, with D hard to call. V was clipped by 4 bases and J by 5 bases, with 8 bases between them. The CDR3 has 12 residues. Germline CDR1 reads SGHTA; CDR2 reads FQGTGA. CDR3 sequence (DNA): TGTGCCAGCAGCTATCGGTGGACTGAAGCTTTCTTT. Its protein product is CASSYRWTEAFF.

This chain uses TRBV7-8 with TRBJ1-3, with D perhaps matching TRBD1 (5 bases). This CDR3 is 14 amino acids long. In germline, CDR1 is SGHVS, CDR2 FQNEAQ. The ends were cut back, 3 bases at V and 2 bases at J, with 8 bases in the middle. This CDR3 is CASSFRVAGNTIYF. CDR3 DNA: TGTGCCAGCAGCTTCAGGGTTGCTGGAAACACCATATATTTT.

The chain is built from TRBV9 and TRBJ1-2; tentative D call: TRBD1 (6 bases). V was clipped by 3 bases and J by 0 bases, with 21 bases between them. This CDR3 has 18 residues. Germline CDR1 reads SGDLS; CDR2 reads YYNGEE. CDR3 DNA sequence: TGTGCCAGCAGCGCAGACCCCAAATGGACAGCCACTAACTATGGCTACACCTTC. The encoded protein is CASSADPKWTATNYGYTF.